The present TCR beta chain was sequenced within a study of blood T cell repertoires in COVID-19. The wider study: Researchers got acute and convalescent COVID-19 samples from the United States, Italy and Spain. The analysed material was cDNA or gDNA that came from T cells, B-cell-depleted T cells, or PBMCs.

During active infection, Seattle patients enrolled and were then monitored through disease. As handled by the study authors: It was from reference gene primer amplification that nucleated cell counts were estimated. Produced via immunoSEQ multiplex PCR; TCRdb's table is partial and in-frame only. D and trimming were read from the DNA, whereas the V and J calls and clone size are those reported in that table. Among hundreds of thousands of clones listed, 65% to 90% were seen once. This CDR3 region has 18 residues. The germline V gene has CDR1 SGDLS and CDR2 YYNGEE. V lost 3 bases, J lost 3 bases, and 15 bases stayed unmatched.

The receptor comes from a middle-aged man with COVID-19, enrolled during active disease. The chain is built from TRBV9 and TRBJ1-2; TRBD1 matches at 9 bases. The source material was peripheral blood. Here the CDR3 reads CASSDPIRRDRDDYGYTF. The CDR3 DNA follows: TGTGCCAGCAGCGACCCAATCCGCCGGGACAGGGATGACTATGGCTACACCTTC. Combining the CDR3 with reference TRBV9 and TRBJ1-2 gives the whole variable domain DSGVTQTPKHLITATGQRVTLRCSPRSGDLSVYWYQQSLDQGLQFLIQYYNGEERAKGNILERFSAQQFPDLHSELNLSSLELGDSALYFCASSDPIRRDRDDYGYTFGSGTRLTVV.